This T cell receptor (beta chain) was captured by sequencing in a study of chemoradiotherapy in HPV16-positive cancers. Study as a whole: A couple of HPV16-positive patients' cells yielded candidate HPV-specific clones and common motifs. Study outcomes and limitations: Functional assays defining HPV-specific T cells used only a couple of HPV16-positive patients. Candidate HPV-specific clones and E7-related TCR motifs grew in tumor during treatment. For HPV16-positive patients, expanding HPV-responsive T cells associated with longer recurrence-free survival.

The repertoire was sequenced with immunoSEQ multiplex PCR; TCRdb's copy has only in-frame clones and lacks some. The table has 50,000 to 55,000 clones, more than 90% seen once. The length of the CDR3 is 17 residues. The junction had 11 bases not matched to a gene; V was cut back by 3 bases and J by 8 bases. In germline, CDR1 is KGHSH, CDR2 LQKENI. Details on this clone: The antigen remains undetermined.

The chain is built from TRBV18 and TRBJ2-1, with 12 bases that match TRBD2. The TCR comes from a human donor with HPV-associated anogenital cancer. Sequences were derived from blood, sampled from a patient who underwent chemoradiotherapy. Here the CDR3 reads CASSPPSGGALSYEQFF. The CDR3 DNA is TGTGCCAGCTCACCTCCTAGCGGGGGGGCCTTATCTTATGAGCAGTTCTTC.